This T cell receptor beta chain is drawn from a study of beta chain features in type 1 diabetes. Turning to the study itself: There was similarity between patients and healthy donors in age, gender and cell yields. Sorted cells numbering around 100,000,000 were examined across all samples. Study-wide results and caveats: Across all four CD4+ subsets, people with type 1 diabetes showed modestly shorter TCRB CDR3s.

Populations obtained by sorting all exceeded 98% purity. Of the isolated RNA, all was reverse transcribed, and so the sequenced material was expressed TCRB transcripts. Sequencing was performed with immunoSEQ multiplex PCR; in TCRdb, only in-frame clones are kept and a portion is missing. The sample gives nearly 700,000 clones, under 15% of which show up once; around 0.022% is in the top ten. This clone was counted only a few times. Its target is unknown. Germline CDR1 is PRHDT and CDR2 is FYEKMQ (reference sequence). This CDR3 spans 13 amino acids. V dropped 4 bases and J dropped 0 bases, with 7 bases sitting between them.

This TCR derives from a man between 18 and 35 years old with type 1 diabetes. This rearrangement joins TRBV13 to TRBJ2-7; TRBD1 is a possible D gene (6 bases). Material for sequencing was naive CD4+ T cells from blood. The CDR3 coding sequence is TGTGCCAGCAGCTCCAGGGGCTCCTACGAGCAGTACTTC. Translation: CASSSRGSYEQYF.